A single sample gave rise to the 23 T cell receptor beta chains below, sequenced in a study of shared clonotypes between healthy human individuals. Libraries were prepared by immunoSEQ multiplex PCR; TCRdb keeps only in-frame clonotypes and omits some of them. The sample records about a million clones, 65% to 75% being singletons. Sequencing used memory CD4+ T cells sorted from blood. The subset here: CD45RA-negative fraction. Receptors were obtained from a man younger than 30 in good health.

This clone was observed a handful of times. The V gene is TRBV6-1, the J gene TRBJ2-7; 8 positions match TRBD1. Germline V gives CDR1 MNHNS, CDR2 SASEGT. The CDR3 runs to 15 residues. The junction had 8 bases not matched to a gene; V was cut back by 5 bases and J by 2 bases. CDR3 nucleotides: TGTGCCAGCAGTCAACCGACAGGGGTCCCCTACGAGCAGTACTTC. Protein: CASSQPTGVPYEQYF.

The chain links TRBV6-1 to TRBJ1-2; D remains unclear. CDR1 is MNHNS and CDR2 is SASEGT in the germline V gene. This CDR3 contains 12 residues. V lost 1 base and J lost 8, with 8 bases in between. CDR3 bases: TGTGCCAGCAGTGAAGGCGGCAGCGGCTACACCTTC. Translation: CASSEGGSGYTF.

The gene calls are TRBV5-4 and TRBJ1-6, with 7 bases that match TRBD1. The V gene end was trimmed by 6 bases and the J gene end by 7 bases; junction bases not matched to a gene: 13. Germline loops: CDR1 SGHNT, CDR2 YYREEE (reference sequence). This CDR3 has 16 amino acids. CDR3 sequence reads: CASTLGGGAGNSPLHF. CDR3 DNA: TGTGCCAGCACTTTGGGAGGGGGCGCGGGAAATTCACCCCTCCACTTT.

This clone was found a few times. CDR3 loop: CASSPGSIGGTEAFF. The CDR3 DNA is TGTGCCAGCTCACCGGGATCGATCGGGGGGACTGAAGCTTTCTTT. The V call is TRBV18, the J call TRBJ1-1; tentatively, D is TRBD1 (5 bases). Germline CDR1 KGHSH, CDR2 LQKENI. Trimming took off 3 bases at V and 5 bases at J, with 16 bases between the two ends. The CDR3 length is 15 residues.

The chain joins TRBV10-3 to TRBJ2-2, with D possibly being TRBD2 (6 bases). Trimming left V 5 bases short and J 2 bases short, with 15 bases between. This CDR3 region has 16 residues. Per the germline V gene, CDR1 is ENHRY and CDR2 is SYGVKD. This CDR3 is CAISTSVAANTGELFF. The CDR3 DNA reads TGTGCCATCAGTACCAGTGTAGCGGCTAACACCGGGGAGCTGTTTTTT.

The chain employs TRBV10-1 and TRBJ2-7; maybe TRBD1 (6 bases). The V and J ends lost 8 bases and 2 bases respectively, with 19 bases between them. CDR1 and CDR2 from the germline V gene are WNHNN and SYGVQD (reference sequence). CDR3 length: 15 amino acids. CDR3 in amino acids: CASRASGAGPYEQYF. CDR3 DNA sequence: TGCGCCAGCCGAGCCTCAGGGGCAGGGCCCTACGAGCAGTACTTC.

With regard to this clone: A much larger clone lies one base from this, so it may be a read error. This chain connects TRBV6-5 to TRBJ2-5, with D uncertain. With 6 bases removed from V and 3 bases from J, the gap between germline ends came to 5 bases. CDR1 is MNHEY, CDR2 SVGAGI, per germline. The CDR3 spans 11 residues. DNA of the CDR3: TGTGCCAGCAGAGACGAAGAGACCCAGTACTTC. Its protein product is CASRDEETQYF.

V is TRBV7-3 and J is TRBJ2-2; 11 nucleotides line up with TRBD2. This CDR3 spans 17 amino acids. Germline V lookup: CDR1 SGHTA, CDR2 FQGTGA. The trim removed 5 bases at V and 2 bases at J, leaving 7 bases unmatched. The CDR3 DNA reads TGTGCCAGCAGCCCCCTAGCGGGGGGCTTTAACACCGGGGAGCTGTTTTTT. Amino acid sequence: CASSPLAGGFNTGELFF. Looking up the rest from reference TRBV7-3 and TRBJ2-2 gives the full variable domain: GAGVSQTPSNKVTEKGKYVELRCDPISGHTALYWYRQSLGQGPEFLIYFQGTGAADDSGLPNDRFFAVRPEGSVSTLKIQRTERGDSAVYLCASSPLAGGFNTGELFFGEGSRLTVL.

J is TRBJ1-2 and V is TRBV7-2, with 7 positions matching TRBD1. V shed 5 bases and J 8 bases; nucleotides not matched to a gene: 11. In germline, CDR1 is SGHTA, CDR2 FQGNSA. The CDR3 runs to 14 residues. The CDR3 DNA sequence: TGTGCCAGCAGCAAACCAGAGGGGGCAGGAGGCTACACCTTC. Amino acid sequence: CASSKPEGAGGYTF.

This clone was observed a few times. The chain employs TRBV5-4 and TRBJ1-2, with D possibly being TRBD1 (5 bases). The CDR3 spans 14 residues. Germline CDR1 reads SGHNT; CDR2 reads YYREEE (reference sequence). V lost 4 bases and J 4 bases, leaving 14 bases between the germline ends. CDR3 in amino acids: CASSPGTYIYGYTF. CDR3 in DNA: TGTGCCAGCAGCCCAGGGACTTACATCTATGGCTACACCTTC.

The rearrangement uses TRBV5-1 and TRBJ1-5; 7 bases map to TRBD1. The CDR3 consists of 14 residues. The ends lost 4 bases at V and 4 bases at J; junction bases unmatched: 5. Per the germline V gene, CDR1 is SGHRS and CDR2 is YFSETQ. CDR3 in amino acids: CASSPGTANQPQHF. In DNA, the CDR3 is TGCGCCAGCAGCCCCGGGACAGCAAATCAGCCCCAGCATTTT.

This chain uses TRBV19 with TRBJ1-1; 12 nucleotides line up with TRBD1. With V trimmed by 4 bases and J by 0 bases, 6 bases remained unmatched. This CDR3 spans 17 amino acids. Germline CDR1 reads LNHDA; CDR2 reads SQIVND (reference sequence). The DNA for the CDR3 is TGTGCCAGTAGTACTCGGGACAGGGGGCGCGTGAACACTGAAGCTTTCTTT. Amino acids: CASSTRDRGRVNTEAFF. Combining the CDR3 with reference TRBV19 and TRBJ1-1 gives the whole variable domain DGGITQSPKYLFRKEGQNVTLSCEQNLNHDAMYWYRQDPGQGLRLIYYSQIVNDFQKGDIAEGYSVSREKKESFPLTVTSAQKNPTAFYLCASSTRDRGRVNTEAFFGQGTRLTVV.

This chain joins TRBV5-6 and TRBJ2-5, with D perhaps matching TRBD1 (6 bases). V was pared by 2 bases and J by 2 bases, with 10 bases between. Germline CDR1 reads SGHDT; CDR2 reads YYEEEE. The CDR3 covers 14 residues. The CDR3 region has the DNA TGTGCCAGCAGCTTAAGGGGACATCAAGAGACCCAGTACTTC. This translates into CASSLRGHQETQYF. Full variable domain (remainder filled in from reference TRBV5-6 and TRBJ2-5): DAGVTQSPTHLIKTRGQQVTLRCSPKSGHDTVSWYQQALGQGPQFIFQYYEEEERQRGNFPDRFSGHQFPNYSSELNVNALLLGDSALYLCASSLRGHQETQYFGPGTRLLVL.

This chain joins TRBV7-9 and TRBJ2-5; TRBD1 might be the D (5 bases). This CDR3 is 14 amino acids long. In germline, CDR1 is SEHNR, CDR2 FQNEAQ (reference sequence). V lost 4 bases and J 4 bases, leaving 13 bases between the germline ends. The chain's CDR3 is CASSSWTKRETQYF. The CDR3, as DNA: TGTGCCAGCAGCTCCTGGACAAAGAGAGAGACCCAGTACTTC.

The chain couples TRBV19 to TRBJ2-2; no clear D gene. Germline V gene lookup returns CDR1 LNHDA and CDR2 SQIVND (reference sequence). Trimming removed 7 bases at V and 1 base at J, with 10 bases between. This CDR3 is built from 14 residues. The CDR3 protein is CASMRRVNTGELFF. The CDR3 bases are TGTGCCAGTATGCGTAGAGTGAACACCGGGGAGCTGTTTTTT. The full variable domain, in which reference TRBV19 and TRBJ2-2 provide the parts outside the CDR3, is DGGITQSPKYLFRKEGQNVTLSCEQNLNHDAMYWYRQDPGQGLRLIYYSQIVNDFQKGDIAEGYSVSREKKESFPLTVTSAQKNPTAFYLCASMRRVNTGELFFGEGSRLTVL.

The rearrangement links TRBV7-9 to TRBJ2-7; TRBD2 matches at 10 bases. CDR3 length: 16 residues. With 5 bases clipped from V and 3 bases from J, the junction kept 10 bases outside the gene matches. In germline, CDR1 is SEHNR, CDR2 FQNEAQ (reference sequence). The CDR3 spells CASSQGRLAGFYEQYF. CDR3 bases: TGTGCCAGCAGCCAAGGCCGACTAGCGGGTTTCTACGAGCAGTACTTC.

Here the CDR3 reads CASRQGAVYGYTF. The CDR3 bases are TGTGCCAGCCGTCAGGGGGCAGTCTATGGCTACACCTTC. The rearrangement joins TRBV2 to TRBJ1-2; 8 positions agree with TRBD1. The ends lost 8 bases at V and 4 bases at J; junction bases unmatched: 6. Looked up from germline, CDR1 is SNHLY and CDR2 is FYNNEI. The CDR3 consists of 13 residues.

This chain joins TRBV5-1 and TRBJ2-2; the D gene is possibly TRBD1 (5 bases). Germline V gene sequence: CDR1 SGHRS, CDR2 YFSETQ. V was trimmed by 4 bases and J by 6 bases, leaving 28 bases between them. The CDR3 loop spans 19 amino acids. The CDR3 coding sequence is TGCGCCAGCAGCACCCGGTCCCAGGGCGGTAAAAATGGGGCCGGGGAGCTGTTTTTT. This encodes CASSTRSQGGKNGAGELFF.

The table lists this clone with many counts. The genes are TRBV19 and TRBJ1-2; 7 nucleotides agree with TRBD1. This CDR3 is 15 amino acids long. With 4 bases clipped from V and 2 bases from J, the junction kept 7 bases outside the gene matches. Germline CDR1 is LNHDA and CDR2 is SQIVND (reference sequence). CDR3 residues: CASSRDSLGNYGYTF. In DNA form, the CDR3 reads TGTGCCAGTAGTAGGGACAGTCTTGGAAACTATGGCTACACCTTC.

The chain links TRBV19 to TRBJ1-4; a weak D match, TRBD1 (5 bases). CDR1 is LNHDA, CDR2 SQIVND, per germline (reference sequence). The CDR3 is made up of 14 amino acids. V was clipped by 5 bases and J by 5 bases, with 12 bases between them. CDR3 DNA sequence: TGTGCCAGTAGTGGGGCAGCCCTCAATGAAAAACTGTTTTTT. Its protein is CASSGAALNEKLFF.

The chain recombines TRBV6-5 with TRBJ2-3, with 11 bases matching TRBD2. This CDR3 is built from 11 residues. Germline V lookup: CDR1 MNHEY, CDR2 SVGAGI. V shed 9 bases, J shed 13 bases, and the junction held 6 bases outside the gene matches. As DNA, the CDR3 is TGTGCCAGGCCTAGCGGGGGGCGAGAGTATTTT. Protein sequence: CARPSGGREYF.

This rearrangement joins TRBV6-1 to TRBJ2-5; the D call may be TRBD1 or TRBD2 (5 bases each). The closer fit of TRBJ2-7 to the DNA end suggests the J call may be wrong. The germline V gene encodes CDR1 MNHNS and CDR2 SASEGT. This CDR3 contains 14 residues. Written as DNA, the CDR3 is TGTGCCAGCAGTTCCCGGGACGGAGACTACGAGCAGTACTTC. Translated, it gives CASSSRDGDYEQYF.

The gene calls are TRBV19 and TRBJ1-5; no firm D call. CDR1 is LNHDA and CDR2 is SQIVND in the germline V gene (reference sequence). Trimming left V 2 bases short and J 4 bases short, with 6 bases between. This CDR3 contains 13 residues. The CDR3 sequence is CASSIQENQPQHF. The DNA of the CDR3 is TGTGCCAGTAGTATACAGGAAAATCAGCCCCAGCATTTT.